A single sample is the source of the 5 T cell receptor beta chains below, sequenced in a study of blood T cell repertoires in COVID-19. Profiling relied on immunoSEQ multiplex PCR, and the TCRdb table lists in-frame clones only, not all of them. The table has 150,000 to 250,000 clones, about 80% seen once; the top ten hold approximately 6.9%. The sequenced sample consisted of peripheral blood. The receptors come from a human donor with acute or convalescent COVID-19. The donor label of this sample is uncertain.

The chain links TRBV6-2 or TRBV6-3 to TRBJ2-3, with D possibly TRBD2 on 7 matching bases. The germline V and J ends were trimmed by 2 bases and 2 bases, with 14 bases remaining between them. The length of the CDR3 is 16 residues. CDR1 is MNHEY, CDR2 SVGEGT, per germline. CDR3 in amino acids: CASSYRRGPITDTQYF. CDR3 coding DNA: TGTGCCAGCAGTTACCGGCGGGGGCCGATCACAGATACGCAGTATTTT.

The chain has TRBV18 and TRBJ1-2; D is possibly TRBD1 (5 bases). Trimming took off 2 bases at V and 5 bases at J, with 12 bases between the two ends. CDR1 is KGHSH and CDR2 is LQKENI in the germline V gene. CDR3 length: 14 residues. CDR3: CASSPSQGWYGYTF. The CDR3 DNA reads TGTGCCAGCTCACCAAGCCAGGGATGGTATGGCTACACCTTC.

The chain couples TRBV3-1 (or the pseudogene TRBV3-2) to TRBJ1-1; the match to TRBD1 covers 7 bases. The CDR3 sequence is 15 residues long. Germline-derived CDR1 and CDR2 are LGHDT and YNNKEL (reference sequence). After removal of 4 bases from V and 0 bases from J, the junction contained 5 bases not matched to a gene. The CDR3 sequence is CASSLGQVMNTEAFF. The CDR3 DNA reads as TGTGCCAGCAGCCTCGGACAGGTCATGAACACTGAAGCTTTCTTT.

The chain recombines TRBV2 with TRBJ1-2, with D hard to call. V gave up 5 bases and J gave up 5 bases, with 15 bases separating them. The CDR3 length is 14 residues. Germline V gene sequence: CDR1 SNHLY, CDR2 FYNNEI. The CDR3 loop is CASSPETGIYGYTF. The CDR3 DNA reads as TGTGCCAGCAGTCCAGAGACGGGAATATATGGCTACACCTTC. Together with reference TRBV2 and TRBJ1-2, the CDR3 gives the full variable domain: EPEVTQTPSHQVTQMGQEVILRCVPISNHLYFYWYRQILGQKVEFLVSFYNNEISEKSEIFDDQFSVERPDGSNFTLKIRSTKLEDSAMYFCASSPETGIYGYTFGSGTRLTVV.

The chain links TRBV27 to TRBJ2-5, with 8 bases that match TRBD2. The CDR3 spans 14 residues. V shed 6 bases and J 4 bases; nucleotides not matched to a gene: 7. The germline gives CDR1 MNHEY, CDR2 SMNVEV (reference sequence). The CDR3 here is CASRRAGATETQYF. The CDR3 region has the DNA TGTGCCAGCAGGAGAGCGGGAGCCACAGAGACCCAGTACTTC.